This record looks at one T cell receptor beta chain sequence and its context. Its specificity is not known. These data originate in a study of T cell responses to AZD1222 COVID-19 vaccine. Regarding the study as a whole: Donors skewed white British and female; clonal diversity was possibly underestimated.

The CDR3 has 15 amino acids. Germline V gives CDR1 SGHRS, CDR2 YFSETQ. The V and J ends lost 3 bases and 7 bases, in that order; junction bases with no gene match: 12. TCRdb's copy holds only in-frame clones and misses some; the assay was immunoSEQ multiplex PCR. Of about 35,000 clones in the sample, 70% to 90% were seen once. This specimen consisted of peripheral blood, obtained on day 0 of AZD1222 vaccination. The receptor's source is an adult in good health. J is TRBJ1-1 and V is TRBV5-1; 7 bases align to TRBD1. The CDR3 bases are TGCGCCAGCAGCTCTTCGAGTAGGGGGCTGGGTGAAGCTTTCTTT. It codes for CASSSSSRGLGEAFF.